The following is a T cell receptor (beta chain) sequence with its context. This entry comes from a study of blood T cell repertoires in COVID-19. The CDR3 is 15 amino acids. Between the trimmed V and J ends, which lost 3 bases and 0 bases, there was a span of 11 bases. Germline V gene data show CDR1 as LNHDA and CDR2 as SQIVND (reference sequence). Clones were sequenced by immunoSEQ multiplex PCR, and TCRdb holds only the in-frame ones, with some missing. The table shows tens of thousands of clones, with around nine tenths occurring only once. This clonotype was sampled from a man in his 60s with acute or convalescent COVID-19. The chain joins TRBV19 to TRBJ1-2; maybe TRBD1 (5 bases). The material sequenced was peripheral blood. CDR3 residues: CASSIAGKSNYGYTF. In nucleotides, the CDR3 is TGTGCCAGTAGTATCGCAGGGAAGTCTAACTATGGCTACACCTTC.